The present TCR beta chain was sequenced within a study of beta chain features in type 1 diabetes. Whole-study results and caveats: People with Type 1 diabetes carried modestly yet significantly shorter TCRB CDR3s in all four CD4+ subsets. VDJ junctions from type 1 diabetes patients carried fewer insertions and larger deletions.

In this sample, this clone turned up a few times. The antigen remains undetermined. The whole isolated RNA underwent reverse transcription, so sequencing captured expressed TCRB transcripts. Sequencing used immunoSEQ multiplex PCR; TCRdb keeps in-frame clones, though not all of them. The table shows about 930,000 clones, with under 20% occurring only once. Each of the CD4+ naive, central memory, regulatory and stem cell-like memory populations was sorted via CD45RO/CCR7/CD25/CD127/CD95/CD27. The V gene's germline CDR1 is MNHEY and CDR2 SVGAGI. The CDR3 is 15 amino acids. V was clipped by 2 bases and J by 6 bases; unmatched bases: 7.

The TCR was taken from a young woman in good health. Sequencing input: naive CD4+ T cells from blood. The rearrangement joins TRBV6-5 to TRBJ2-1, with 7 bases matching TRBD2. CDR3 sequence (DNA): TGTGCCAGCAGTTACCACGGGACTACGGGCAATGAGCAGTTCTTC. Residues: CASSYHGTTGNEQFF.